This paragraph covers one T cell receptor beta chain sequence. The data originate from a study of blood T cell repertoires in COVID-19. Study as a whole: PBMCs, B-cell-depleted T cells, or T cells were the source of the cDNA or gDNA that made up the material.

From germline, CDR1 is MNHNS and CDR2 SASEGT. The CDR3 is 12 residues long. V lost 3 bases, J lost 0 bases, and 3 bases lay in between. Clones were read by immunoSEQ multiplex PCR, and TCRdb kept only the in-frame ones, dropping some. The sample contains roughly 420,000 clones, approximately 87% of which appear only once. Sequenced: PBMCs or T cells enriched from blood (not recorded which). The chain uses TRBV6-1 and TRBJ2-7, with D uncertain. The sequence was collected from a woman aged 30 to 39 with acute COVID-19. CDR3 sequence reads: CASSDSSYEQYF. The CDR3, as DNA: TGTGCCAGCAGTGACAGCTCCTACGAGCAGTACTTC.